The rows below give T cell receptor beta chains drawn from one sample of a study of T cells after yellow fever vaccination. TCRdb passed the 5' RACE reads through MiXCR, listing each CDR3 protein once. The table shows hundreds of thousands of distinct CDR3 sequences, with roughly an eighth occurring only once. This specimen was PBMCs, taken on the day of the yellow fever booster vaccination. Receptors originate from a man aged 30 to 39 who received the YFV17D yellow fever vaccine. Both conserved end residues are part of each CDR3. Fields, in order: D gene, V gene, clone size, J gene, CDR3 protein, CDR3 DNA. A D gene is named only where the DNA matches it firmly. Size values are once, few and many counts, or a class for expanded clones, and some rows have none.

TRBD2	TRBV20-1	.	TRBJ2-1	CSARMPSGSVNEQFF	TGCAGTGCTAGGATGCCTAGCGGGAGTGTGAATGAGCAGTTCTTC
TRBD1	TRBV19	.	TRBJ1-2	CASSTRTGRDGYTF	TGTGCCAGTAGTACCCGGACAGGAAGAGATGGCTACACCTTC
.	TRBV7-2	few	TRBJ2-5	CASSLAPLNYETQYF	TGTGCCAGCAGCTTAGCGCCCCTCAACTATGAGACCCAGTACTTC
.	TRBV7-9	.	TRBJ2-5	CASQEVETQYF	TGTGCCAGCCAGGAAGTTGAGACCCAGTACTTC
.	TRBV7-2	few	TRBJ2-7	CASSPVGGYEQYF	TGTGCCAGCAGCCCCGTTGGGGGCTACGAGCAGTACTTC
TRBD1	TRBV24-1	few	TRBJ1-4	CATSEPDRAPGEKLFF	TGTGCCACCAGTGAACCTGACAGGGCTCCGGGGGAAAAACTGTTTTTT
TRBD1	TRBV7-2	.	TRBJ1-4	CASRDRGLGKLFF	TGTGCCAGCAGAGACAGGGGGCTTGGAAAACTGTTTTTT
.	TRBV18	.	TRBJ1-4	CASSSQGGNEKLFF	TGTGCCAGCTCGTCCCAGGGAGGGAATGAAAAACTGTTTTTT
.	TRBV28	.	TRBJ2-7	CASTVGLEQYF	TGTGCCAGCACCGTAGGGCTCGAGCAGTACTTC
TRBD2	TRBV7-9	few	TRBJ2-5	CASSQTSEETQYF	TGTGCCAGCAGCCAGACTAGCGAGGAGACCCAGTACTTC
.	TRBV29-1	few	TRBJ2-7	CSVGGRSSVVQYF	TGCAGCGTTGGAGGGCGGTCCTCCGTTGTGCAGTACTTC
TRBD2	TRBV27	.	TRBJ2-3	CASSLSETSTPSTDTQYF	TGTGCCAGCAGTTTATCGGAGACTAGCACTCCTAGCACAGATACGCAGTATTTT
TRBD2	TRBV20-1	.	TRBJ2-7	CSAGGGLAYEQYF	TGCAGTGCTGGGGGGGGACTAGCCTACGAGCAGTACTTC
TRBD1	TRBV7-8	.	TRBJ2-5	CASSPGQAGQYF	TGTGCCAGCAGCCCAGGACAGGCCGGCCAGTACTTC
.	TRBV10-3	.	TRBJ2-3	CAISDKRADTQYF	TGTGCCATCAGTGATAAGCGAGCAGATACGCAGTATTTT
TRBD2	TRBV5-1	few	TRBJ2-1	CASSYSGSLNEQFF	TGCGCCAGCAGCTATAGCGGGAGCTTGAATGAGCAGTTCTTC
TRBD1	TRBV6-1	many	TRBJ2-2	CASRFTDRIAGELFF	TGTGCCAGCAGATTTACGGACAGGATTGCCGGGGAGCTGTTTTTT
.	TRBV7-3	.	TRBJ2-2	CASSLISDGELFF	TGTGCCAGCAGCTTAATATCGGACGGGGAGCTGTTTTTT
TRBD1	TRBV7-2	.	TRBJ1-3	CASRLQGTLGNTIYF	TGTGCCAGCAGGTTACAGGGGACACTTGGAAACACCATATATTTT
.	TRBV25-1	.	TRBJ1-6	CASSEFKSGLSAPLHF	TGTGCCAGCAGTGAATTCAAGTCCGGACTATCTGCACCCCTCCACTTT
.	TRBV9	.	TRBJ2-4	CASSPGGSRNIQYF	TGTGCCAGCAGCCCCGGGGGCAGTAGAAACATTCAGTACTTC
.	TRBV30	.	TRBJ1-4	CAWSVEEKLFF	TGTGCCTGGAGTGTAGAGGAAAAACTGTTTTTT
TRBD1	TRBV20-1	.	TRBJ1-6	CSARGGQNSPLHF	TGCAGTGCTAGGGGGGGACAGAATTCACCCCTCCACTTT
.	TRBV20-1	.	TRBJ2-7	CGARDNRRWRYEQYF	TGCGGTGCTAGAGATAACAGGAGATGGAGATACGAGCAGTACTTC
.	TRBV27	.	TRBJ2-7	CASSLKGINYEQYF	TGTGCCAGCAGTTTAAAGGGTATCAACTACGAGCAGTACTTC
TRBD2	TRBV10-3	.	TRBJ2-7	CAIRIAGGGEQYF	TGTGCCATCCGAATAGCGGGAGGAGGCGAGCAGTACTTC
.	TRBV7-9	many	TRBJ2-2	CASSLESTGELFF	TGTGCCAGCAGCTTGGAGAGTACCGGGGAGCTGTTTTTT
.	TRBV7-2	few	TRBJ2-3	CASGRLAPDTQYF	TGTGCCAGCGGTCGGCTAGCCCCAGATACGCAGTATTTT
TRBD1	TRBV20-1	few	TRBJ2-7	CSAKGTGRVPSSYEQYF	TGCAGTGCTAAAGGGACAGGGAGGGTACCCAGCTCCTACGAGCAGTACTTC
.	TRBV6-5	.	TRBJ2-1	CASSYGLGDSYNEQFF	TGTGCCAGCAGCTATGGTCTTGGCGACTCCTACAATGAGCAGTTCTTC
.	TRBV7-8	few	TRBJ2-3	CASSPPPYTDTQYF	TGTGCCAGCAGCCCCCCCCCCTACACAGATACGCAGTATTTT
TRBD2	TRBV5-1	.	TRBJ2-5	CASSLGWTSGYQETQYF	TGCGCCAGCAGCTTGGGGTGGACTAGCGGATACCAAGAGACCCAGTACTTC
.	TRBV19	.	TRBJ1-1	CASKWGEGRDTEAFF	TGTGCCAGTAAGTGGGGTGAGGGCCGGGACACTGAAGCTTTCTTT
.	TRBV7-8	few	TRBJ1-3	CASALADPGNTIYF	TGTGCCAGCGCCCTCGCCGACCCTGGAAACACCATATATTTT
.	TRBV18	many	TRBJ1-1	CASSSLGVNTEAFF	TGTGCCAGCTCATCCCTAGGGGTCAACACTGAAGCTTTCTTT
TRBD2	TRBV7-6	few	TRBJ2-6	CASSPTGGSGANVLTF	TGTGCCAGCAGCCCCACCGGGGGGTCTGGGGCCAACGTCCTGACTTTC
.	TRBV4-3	.	TRBJ1-4	CASSQATVTTNEKLFF	TGCGCCAGCAGCCAAGCGACCGTTACAACTAATGAAAAACTGTTTTTT
TRBD2	TRBV20-1	few	TRBJ2-1	CSARWGLAHNEQFF	TGCAGTGCTAGATGGGGACTAGCGCACAATGAGCAGTTCTTC
TRBD1	TRBV5-1	.	TRBJ1-1	CASSLGDSPAEAFF	TGCGCCAGCAGCTTGGGGGACAGTCCCGCTGAAGCTTTCTTT
TRBD1	TRBV7-9	few	TRBJ2-3	CASSLMGQGADTQYF	TGTGCCAGCAGCTTAATGGGACAGGGCGCAGATACGCAGTATTTT
.	TRBV10-3	few	TRBJ1-5	CAAREGYAQPQHF	TGTGCCGCCAGGGAGGGTTACGCTCAGCCCCAGCATTTT
TRBD2	TRBV25-1	.	TRBJ2-2	CASSEFFLSGRANTGELFF	TGTGCCAGCAGTGAATTTTTTCTTAGCGGGAGGGCCAACACCGGGGAGCTGTTTTTT
.	TRBV10-3	few	TRBJ2-7	CAISTIAYEQYF	TGTGCCATCAGCACGATAGCCTACGAGCAGTACTTC
TRBD1	TRBV15	.	TRBJ2-7	CATSRTGGLSYEQYF	TGTGCCACCAGCAGAACAGGGGGCCTCTCCTACGAGCAGTACTTC
.	TRBV20-1	.	TRBJ2-5	CSAGWASMETQYF	TGCAGTGCAGGGTGGGCTAGCATGGAGACCCAGTACTTC
TRBD1	TRBV7-2	many	TRBJ2-7	CASSLDRGAREQYF	TGTGCCAGCAGCTTGGACAGGGGAGCAAGGGAGCAGTACTTC